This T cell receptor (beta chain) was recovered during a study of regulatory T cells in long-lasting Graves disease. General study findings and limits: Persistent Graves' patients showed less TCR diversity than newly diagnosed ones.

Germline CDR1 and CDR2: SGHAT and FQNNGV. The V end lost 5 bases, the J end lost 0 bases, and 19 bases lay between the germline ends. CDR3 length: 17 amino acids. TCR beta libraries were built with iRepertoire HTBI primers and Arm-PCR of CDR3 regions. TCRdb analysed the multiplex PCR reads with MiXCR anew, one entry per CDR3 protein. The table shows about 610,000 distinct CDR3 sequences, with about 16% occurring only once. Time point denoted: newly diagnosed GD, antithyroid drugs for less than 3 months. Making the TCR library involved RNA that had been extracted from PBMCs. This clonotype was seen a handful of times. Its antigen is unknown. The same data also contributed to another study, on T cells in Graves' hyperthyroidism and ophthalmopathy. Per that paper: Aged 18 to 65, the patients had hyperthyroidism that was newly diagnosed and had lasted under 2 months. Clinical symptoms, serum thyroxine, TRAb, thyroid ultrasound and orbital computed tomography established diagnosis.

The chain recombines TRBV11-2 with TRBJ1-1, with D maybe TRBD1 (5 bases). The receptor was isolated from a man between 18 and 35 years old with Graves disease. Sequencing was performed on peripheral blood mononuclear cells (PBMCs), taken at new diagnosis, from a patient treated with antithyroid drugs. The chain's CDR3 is CASSRGNSGRVNTEAFF. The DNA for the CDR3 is TGTGCCAGCAGCCGGGGGAACAGCGGACGAGTGAACACTGAAGCTTTCTTT.